This TCR beta chain is from a study of cytomegalovirus exposure and HLA in healthy donors. Study information: The early release's HLA-typed donors yielded tens of millions of unique TCRs. Broader study findings: Donors were assumed by presence/absence analyses to have roughly uniform sequencing depth. Accurate prediction of most subjects' HLA-A and HLA-B alleles from TCR beta sequences was reported.

Comment on this clone: The antigen remains undetermined.

Primers: 60 Vbeta forward and 13 Jbeta reverse. Method: immunoSEQ multiplex PCR; TCRdb's copy keeps in-frame clones and lacks some. Of over 150,000 clones listed, approximately 71% were seen once; the top ten hold less than 5%. J lost 1 base, V lost 1 base, and 10 bases had no gene match. CDR1 SGHRS and CDR2 YFSETQ come from the germline V gene. This CDR3 spans 18 amino acids. What was sequenced was PBMCs. V gene TRBV5-1 combines with J gene TRBJ1-1; 10 bases are shared with TRBD1. The sequence derives from a male donor in good health and CMV-seronegative. CDR3 DNA sequence: TGCGCCAGCAGCTTGCCTTGGACAGGGGGAGGTGGGAACACTGAAGCTTTCTTT. As protein: CASSLPWTGGGGNTEAFF.